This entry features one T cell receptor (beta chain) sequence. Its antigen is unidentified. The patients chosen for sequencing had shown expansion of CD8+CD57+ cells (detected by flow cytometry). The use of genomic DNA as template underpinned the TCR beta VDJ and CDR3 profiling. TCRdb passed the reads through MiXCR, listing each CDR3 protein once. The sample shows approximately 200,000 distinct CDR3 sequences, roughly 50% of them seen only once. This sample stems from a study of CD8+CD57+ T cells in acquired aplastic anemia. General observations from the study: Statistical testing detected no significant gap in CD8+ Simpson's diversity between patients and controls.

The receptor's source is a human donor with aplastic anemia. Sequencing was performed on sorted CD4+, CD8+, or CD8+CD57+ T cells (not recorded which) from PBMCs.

This CDR3 reads CASSSRSGVGEANYGYTF. The CDR3 DNA reads as TGTGCCAGCAGCAGTCGCTCAGGGGTGGGCGAGGCTAACTATGGCTACACCTTC. The chain carries TRBV7-8 and TRBJ1-2, with D maybe TRBD1 (6 bases). V lost 5 bases and J lost 0, with 22 bases in between. The germline CDR1 and CDR2 sequences are SGHVS and FQNEAQ. This CDR3 contains 18 residues.